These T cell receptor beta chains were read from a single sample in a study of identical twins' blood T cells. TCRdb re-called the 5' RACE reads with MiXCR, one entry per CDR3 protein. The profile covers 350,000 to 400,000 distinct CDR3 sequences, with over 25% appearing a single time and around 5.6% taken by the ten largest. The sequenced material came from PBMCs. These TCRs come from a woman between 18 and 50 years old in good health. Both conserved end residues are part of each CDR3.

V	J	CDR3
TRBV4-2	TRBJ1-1	CASSQESDKEAFF
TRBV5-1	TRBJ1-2	CASSPRGDGYTF
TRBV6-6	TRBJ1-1	CASSTQGSRPYTEAFF
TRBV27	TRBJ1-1	CASHSGGSTEAFF
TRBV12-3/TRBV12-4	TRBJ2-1	CASSWVVNEQFF
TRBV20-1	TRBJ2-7	CSARDRLTAGGPYEQYF
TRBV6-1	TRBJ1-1	CASSEGSRGAFF
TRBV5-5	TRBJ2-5	CASSVPVQETQYF
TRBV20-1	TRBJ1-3	CSAREMGGNTIYF
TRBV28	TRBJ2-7	CASISNHRLNEQYF
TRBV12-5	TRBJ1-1	CASGFSMTGEGTEAFF
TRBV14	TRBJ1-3	CASSQVRGVGNTIYF
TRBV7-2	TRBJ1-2	CASSLSYLVGGYTF
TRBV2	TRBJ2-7	CASSGGGRRSYEQYF
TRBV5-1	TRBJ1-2	CASSPGQGNYGYTF
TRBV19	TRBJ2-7	CASSMGRDEQYF
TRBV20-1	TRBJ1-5	CSARDLRARGQPQHF